A selection of T cell receptor beta chains follows, all from one sample in a study of cytomegalovirus exposure and HLA in healthy donors. Generated by immunoSEQ multiplex PCR, the TCRdb table keeps only in-frame clones and is missing some. There are 200,000 to 300,000 clones in the sample; around 80% occur only once, and about 0.47% lies in the top ten. Sequences were obtained from PBMCs. The receptors originated from a boy younger than 18 in good health and CMV-seronegative. Both conserved end residues are part of each CDR3. The D gene is left open where the match is weak. Clone size, where shown, is once, few, many, or a class for clones that have expanded.

D	V	size	J	CDR3	DNA
TRBD1	TRBV29-1	-	TRBJ2-1	CSVPGQGQFF	TGCAGCGTTCCCGGACAGGGACAATTCTTC
TRBD1	TRBV5-6	-	TRBJ2-7	CASSSGDRAYEQYF	TGTGCCAGCAGCTCTGGGGACAGGGCCTACGAGCAGTACTTC
TRBD2	TRBV7-8	few	TRBJ2-7	CASSLLSGGNEQYF	TGTGCCAGCAGCTTACTAAGCGGGGGCAACGAGCAGTACTTC
TRBD1	TRBV19	-	TRBJ1-2	CASSIPGTGVGGYTF	TGTGCCAGTAGTATTCCCGGGACAGGGGTGGGAGGCTACACCTTC
TRBD2	TRBV4-1	-	TRBJ2-1	CASSQWSGGSSYNEQFF	TGCGCCAGCAGCCAGTGGTCGGGGGGGTCCTCCTACAATGAGCAGTTCTTC
TRBD1	TRBV5-6	-	TRBJ2-7	CASSWDRGVTEQYF	TGTGCCAGCAGCTGGGACAGGGGTGTTACCGAGCAGTACTTC
-	TRBV30	-	TRBJ1-2	CAWRSNYGYTF	TGTGCCTGGAGATCAAACTATGGCTACACCTTC
TRBD1	TRBV4-1	-	TRBJ1-3	CASSLLTGISSGNTIYF	TGCGCCAGCAGCCTTTTGACAGGGATAAGCTCTGGAAACACCATATATTTT
-	TRBV18	-	TRBJ2-1	CASSPLPPGDEQFF	TGTGCCAGCTCACCACTTCCCCCAGGGGATGAGCAGTTCTTC
TRBD1	TRBV7-9	-	TRBJ1-1	CASSLAGRGLGNTEAFF	TGTGCCAGCAGCTTAGCGGGAAGGGGGCTTGGGAACACTGAAGCTTTCTTT